The 20 T cell receptor beta chains given below trace back to one sample, sequenced in a study of T-cell reconstitution after alpha-beta-depleted transplantation in children. Unique molecular identifiers were used in preparing the TCRbeta library. TCRdb recomputed calls from the PCR reads with MiXCR, one row per CDR3 protein. Here the sample spans around 100,000 distinct CDR3 sequences, 7% to 8% being singletons. The starting material was PBMCs, obtained before TCRalphabeta/CD19-depleted stem cell transplant. Source of these receptors: a boy aged 2 to 10 with acute lymphoblastic leukemia, due to receive a stem cell transplant.

V is TRBV12-3 or TRBV12-4 and J is TRBJ2-2; 7 bases align to TRBD1. This CDR3 contains 13 residues. With V trimmed by 6 bases and J by 6 bases, 4 bases remained unmatched. CDR3 residues: CASRATGPGELFF. CDR3 nucleotide sequence: TGTGCCAGCAGGGCGACAGGGCCCGGGGAGCTGTTTTTT.

This clonotype was found many times. The chain carries TRBV24-1 and TRBJ2-5; no definite D call. This CDR3 spans 13 amino acids. Germline V CDR1 and CDR2: KGHDR, SFDVKD. V was cut by 4 bases and J by 4 bases, with 9 bases left in between. The CDR3 here is CATSDSSPETQYF. The DNA for the CDR3 is TGTGCCACCAGTGACTCCTCCCCAGAGACCCAGTACTTC.

This clonotype came up many times. V gene TRBV6-2 or TRBV6-3 combines with J gene TRBJ2-1; 10 nucleotides agree with TRBD1. Germline assignment: CDR1 MNHEY and CDR2 SVGEGT. J gave up 3 bases and V 7 bases, and 6 bases lay outside the gene matches. This CDR3 region has 15 residues. As DNA, the CDR3 is TGTGCCAGCACCCCCGGGACAGGGGACTACAATGAGCAGTTCTTC. Translation gives CASTPGTGDYNEQFF.

This clonotype was detected many times. The rearrangement uses TRBV9 and TRBJ2-1; 8 bases fit TRBD2. The germline CDR1 and CDR2 sequences are SGDLS and YYNGEE. The CDR3 sequence is 16 residues long. After removal of 0 bases from V and 4 bases from J, the junction contained 6 bases not matched to a gene. The CDR3 nucleotides are TGTGCCAGCAGCGTAGCAAGTAGCGGGGTGTACAATGAGCAGTTCTTC. It is translated as CASSVASSGVYNEQFF.

This clonotype was counted at least ten times. The chain employs TRBV7-9 and TRBJ1-5, with 10 bases lining up with TRBD1. Germline CDR1 reads SEHNR; CDR2 reads FQNEAQ (reference sequence). J lost 5 bases, V lost 5 bases, and 3 bases had no gene match. The CDR3 is 14 amino acids. DNA for the CDR3: TGTGCCAGCAGCGGCGGGACAGGGGATCAGCCCCAGCATTTT. Translated, it gives CASSGGTGDQPQHF.

This clonotype was seen only a few times. The V call is TRBV20-1, the J call TRBJ2-3; D is possibly TRBD2 (5 bases). CDR1 and CDR2 (germline): DFQATT, SNEGSKA (reference sequence). The ends were cut back, 7 bases at V and 3 bases at J, with 14 bases in the middle. The CDR3 length is 13 residues. The CDR3 nucleotides read TGCAGTGAGAGGGTCGTTAGTACAGATACGCAGTATTTT. It is translated as CSERVVSTDTQYF.

V usage is TRBV10-3 and J usage is TRBJ2-3; 12 bases align to TRBD2. The trim removed 2 bases at V and 2 bases at J, leaving 5 bases unmatched. From germline, CDR1 is ENHRY and CDR2 SYGVKD. This CDR3 region has 17 residues. The DNA of the CDR3 is TGTGCCATCAGTGAGATCCTAGCGGGGGGGGACACAGATACGCAGTATTTT. Its translation is CAISEILAGGDTDTQYF.

This clonotype was detected ten times or more. The V and J genes are TRBV20-1 and TRBJ2-5; no clear D gene. The CDR3 extends over 13 amino acids. Looked up from germline, CDR1 is DFQATT and CDR2 is SNEGSKA (reference sequence). The V end lost 6 bases, the J end lost 5 bases, and 16 bases lay between the germline ends. In DNA form, the CDR3 reads TGCAGTGCAGTCTCCACCGCCGGGGAGACCCAGTACTTC. Translation: CSAVSTAGETQYF.

This clonotype was counted only a few times. CDR3 DNA sequence: TGTGCCAGCAGCCAGGAGACAGGGGTCAACAATGAGCAGTTCTTC. Translation gives CASSQETGVNNEQFF. The chain recombines TRBV4-2 with TRBJ2-1; TRBD1 matches 8 bases. J was trimmed by 5 bases and V by 3 bases; bases with no gene match: 6. The germline V gene encodes CDR1 LGHNA and CDR2 YNFKEQ. CDR3 size: 15 residues.

This clonotype was detected ten times or more. The genes are TRBV5-1 and TRBJ1-4; D gene uncertain. V was trimmed by 0 bases and J by 5 bases, leaving 8 bases between them. Germline V gene data show CDR1 as SGHRS and CDR2 as YFSETQ. The CDR3 is 14 residues long. CDR3 in amino acids: CASSLGGRNEKLFF. CDR3 nucleotide sequence: TGCGCCAGCAGCTTGGGAGGGAGGAATGAAAAACTGTTTTTT. Complete variable domain (other parts from reference TRBV5-1 and TRBJ1-4): KAGVTQTPRYLIKTRGQQVTLSCSPISGHRSVSWYQQTPGQGLQFLFEYFSETQRNKGNFPGRFSGRQFSNSRSEMNVSTLELGDSALYLCASSLGGRNEKLFFGSGTQLSVL.

The chain recombines TRBV7-9 with TRBJ2-7; D unclear. CDR1 and CDR2 (germline): SEHNR, FQNEAQ (reference sequence). Trimming removed 7 bases at V and 5 bases at J, with 12 bases between. The CDR3 loop spans 12 amino acids. DNA of the CDR3: TGTGCCAGCACAAAGGGTAGGGACGAGCAGTACTTC. It codes for CASTKGRDEQYF.

This clonotype was seen at least ten times. The J gene is TRBJ2-5, the V gene TRBV25-1; D may be TRBD1 (5 bases). Germline V gene data show CDR1 as MGHDK and CDR2 as SYGVNS. The germline V and J ends were trimmed by 1 base and 4 bases, with 16 bases remaining between them. This CDR3 is 16 amino acids long. This CDR3 is CASSESGKQGGETQYF. CDR3 nucleotide sequence: TGTGCCAGCAGTGAATCTGGGAAGCAGGGCGGAGAGACCCAGTACTTC.

This clonotype was counted ten times or more. V usage is TRBV5-1 and J usage is TRBJ2-2; maybe TRBD2 (7 bases). The V and J ends lost 0 bases and 2 bases respectively, with 11 bases between them. Germline V gene sequence: CDR1 SGHRS, CDR2 YFSETQ. The CDR3 contains 16 residues. In nucleotides, the CDR3 is TGCGCCAGCAGCTTGGCCGGGGGGCCTAACACCGGGGAGCTGTTTTTT. It yields the protein CASSLAGGPNTGELFF. Filled out from reference TRBV5-1 and TRBJ2-2, the complete variable domain reads KAGVTQTPRYLIKTRGQQVTLSCSPISGHRSVSWYQQTPGQGLQFLFEYFSETQRNKGNFPGRFSGRQFSNSRSEMNVSTLELGDSALYLCASSLAGGPNTGELFFGEGSRLTVL.

The chain joins TRBV14 to TRBJ2-2, with a tentative D call TRBD2 (5 bases). There are 17 residues in the CDR3. Germline V gene sequence: CDR1 SGHDN, CDR2 FVKESK. Trimming pared 5 bases from V and 4 bases from J, leaving 20 bases between. The CDR3 spells CASSSRDRPPGTGELFF. The CDR3, as DNA: TGTGCCAGCAGCTCCCGGGATAGGCCCCCGGGCACCGGGGAGCTGTTTTTT.

Ten or more counts support this clonotype. This CDR3 is CASSLSISGTGYSGNTIYF. As DNA, the CDR3 is TGTGCCAGCAGTTTGTCGATCTCCGGGACAGGTTACTCTGGAAACACCATATATTTT. The rearrangement joins TRBV28 to TRBJ1-3, with 8 bases identical to TRBD1. CDR3 length: 19 amino acids. Losses at the gene ends were 3 bases for V and 0 bases for J; bases not matched to a gene: 13. Germline lookup yields CDR1 MDHEN and CDR2 SYDVKM. The entire variable domain, with the rest obtained from reference TRBV28 and TRBJ1-3, is as follows: DVKVTQSSRYLVKRTGEKVFLECVQDMDHENMFWYRQDPGLGLRLIYFSYDVKMKEKGDIPEGYSVSREKKERFSLILESASTNQTSMYLCASSLSISGTGYSGNTIYFGEGSWLTVV.

This clonotype was counted between two and nine times. The CDR3 here is CASSQTGGRNYGYTF. The CDR3 nucleotides read TGCGCCAGCAGCCAGACAGGGGGCCGAAACTATGGCTACACCTTC. The rearrangement joins TRBV5-1 to TRBJ1-2, with 10 bases matching TRBD1. Germline trimming cut 4 bases from V and 2 bases from J; bases unmatched to any gene: 5. CDR1 and CDR2 (germline): SGHRS, YFSETQ. The CDR3 runs 15 residues.

This clonotype was counted a few times. The chain employs TRBV6-4 and TRBJ2-3; TRBD2 matches at 8 bases. V shed 0 bases and J 4 bases; nucleotides not matched to a gene: 6. In germline, CDR1 is MRHNA, CDR2 SNTAGT. The CDR3 length is 16 residues. CDR3 nucleotide sequence: TGTGCCAGCAGTGACTCGTCGGGGGGGCCGGCAGATACGCAGTATTTT. It specifies CASSDSSGGPADTQYF.

This clonotype was observed many times. CDR3 region: CASSPHHGQTDIQYF. The DNA of the CDR3 is TGTGCCAGCAGCCCCCACCACGGGCAGACGGACATTCAGTACTTC. J is TRBJ2-4 and V is TRBV7-9; D unresolved. V lost 5 bases and J 8 bases, leaving 19 bases between the germline ends. The CDR3 totals 15 residues. Germline assignment: CDR1 SEHNR and CDR2 FQNEAQ (reference sequence).

This clonotype was observed at least ten times. The rearrangement joins TRBV20-1 to TRBJ1-1; 7 bases fit TRBD1. V shed 5 bases, J shed 0 bases, and the junction held 3 bases outside the gene matches. The CDR3 is made up of 13 amino acids. CDR1 DFQATT and CDR2 SNEGSKA come from the germline V gene (reference sequence). CDR3: CSAGDSMNTEAFF. For the CDR3, the DNA is TGCAGTGCTGGGGACAGTATGAACACTGAAGCTTTCTTT.

This clonotype was recorded many times. The CDR3, as DNA: TGCGCCAGCAGCTCCGGACTCCTCCTCGAGGGTAACGAGCAGTACTTC. Amino acids: CASSSGLLLEGNEQYF. The V and J genes are TRBV5-1 and TRBJ2-7; possibly TRBD2 for D (5 bases). There are 16 residues in the CDR3. Trimming left V 3 bases short and J 5 bases short, with 21 bases between. Germline CDR1 SGHRS, CDR2 YFSETQ.